This T cell receptor beta chain was found in a study of cytomegalovirus exposure and HLA in healthy donors. The CDR3 is 16 residues long. Germline values: CDR1 SGHRS, CDR2 YFSETQ. The ends lost 0 bases at V and 4 bases at J; junction bases unmatched: 8. TCRdb's table, derived via immunoSEQ multiplex PCR, lists solely in-frame clones and lacks some. The sample shows about 130,000 clones, 70% to 90% of them seen only once. This receptor was obtained from a woman in her twenties or thirties in good health and CMV-seropositive. The V and J genes are TRBV5-1 and TRBJ2-7; 9 bases line up with TRBD1. Sequencing input: PBMCs. In DNA form, the CDR3 reads TGCGCCAGCAGCTTGGAATCCCCGGGACAGGGTTACGAGCAGTACTTC. It translates to CASSLESPGQGYEQYF.